This T cell receptor beta chain was recovered during a study of monozygotic twins with inflammatory bowel disease. Study-level points and caveats: Diversity of TCRbeta measured by inverse Simpson was lower in IBD patients than in healthy co-twins.

Researchers used template switching to add UMIs featuring a 6-nucleotide sample barcode. TCRalpha and TCRbeta cDNA went through nested PCRs of approximately 16 and 10 cycles, two in total. Using the 5' RACE reads, TCRdb records one entry per CDR3 protein without DNA. Here the sample table reports over 110,000 distinct CDR3 sequences. Researchers isolated total RNA from whole blood without sorting T cells. As to this clonotype: Antigen: not known.

The length of the CDR3 is 14 residues. Germline-derived CDR1 and CDR2 are SEHNR and FQNEAQ (reference sequence). Source material: blood. This sequence originates from a human donor with ulcerative colitis or Crohn's disease, or a healthy co-twin of an affected twin (not recorded which). The chain uses TRBV7-9 and TRBJ1-1. The CDR3 reads CASSLSGLSVEAFF. Together with reference TRBV7-9 and TRBJ1-1, the CDR3 gives the full variable domain: DTGVSQNPRHKITKRGQNVTFRCDPISEHNRLYWYRQTLGQGPEFLTYFQNEAQLEKSRLLSDRFSAERPKGSFSTLEIQRTEQGDSAMYLCASSLSGLSVEAFFGQGTRLTVV.